This TCR beta chain came from a study of T-cell reconstitution after alpha-beta-depleted transplantation in children. Notes on the study in general: High day-60 TCRbeta diversity in some patients came from surviving recipient T cells and thymic progenitors. Fresh T-cell production supplied most of the T-cell counts and diversity seen one year after transplant. Several hundred graft clones that had expanded were reportedly the source of alpha-beta T cells about two months after transplant.

This clonotype has ten or more counts. Its antigen is currently unknown. V lost 4 bases and J 7 bases, leaving 18 bases between the germline ends. The germline V gene encodes CDR1 SGHRS and CDR2 YFSETQ. This CDR3 has 16 residues. It was with unique molecular identifiers that the TCRbeta library was prepared. TCRdb reanalysed the PCR reads using MiXCR and keeps one entry per CDR3 protein. The sample carries 700,000 to 950,000 distinct CDR3 sequences, 15% to 20% recorded once. The sequencing used PBMCs, mostly from graft donor cells, collected 360 days after TCRalphabeta/CD19-depleted stem cell transplant. The origin of this receptor is a male patient younger than 18 who had a stem cell transplant for acute lymphoblastic leukemia, so the T cells may come from the graft donor. This chain links TRBV5-1 with TRBJ1-6; no reliable D call. The CDR3 DNA reads TGCGCCAGCAGCGTATTTGGTCGAGAACTGAATTCACCCCTCCACTTT. As protein: CASSVFGRELNSPLHF.